This record looks at one T cell receptor (beta chain) sequence and its context. These data come from a study of blood T cell repertoires in COVID-19. Study-level information: Researchers got acute and convalescent COVID-19 samples from the United States, Italy and Spain.

The CDR3 is 15 amino acids. The germline gives CDR1 SEHNR, CDR2 FQNEAQ (reference sequence). Between the trimmed V and J ends, which lost 2 bases and 6 bases, there was a span of 14 bases. Original processing methods: Amplification with reference gene primers provided the estimates of nucleated cell counts. Repertoires were generated with immunoSEQ multiplex PCR, while TCRdb's copy carries only in-frame clones and drops some. V and J calls and clone size follow that table, whereas D and trimming were derived from the DNA. The sample contains 160,000 or so clones, around 83% of which appear only once.

The TCR sequence derives from a man aged 70-80 years who had recovered from COVID-19. The chain recombines TRBV7-9 with TRBJ1-5, with a possible D match to TRBD1 (6 bases). Sequenced: peripheral blood. The CDR3 nucleotides read TGTGCCAGCAGCTTATCGGGGGGCGCGCGTCAGCCCCAGCATTTT. Amino acid sequence: CASSLSGGARQPQHF.